Each of the 30 T cell receptor beta chains below was sequenced from the same sample in a study of T-cell reconstitution after alpha-beta-depleted transplantation in children. TCRbeta library preparation incorporated unique molecular identifiers. TCRdb re-called the PCR reads with MiXCR, one entry per CDR3 protein. Of some 350,000 distinct CDR3 sequences listed, roughly 17% are singletons. The material was PBMCs, mostly from graft donor cells, obtained 360 days after TCRalphabeta/CD19-depleted stem cell transplant. The receptors derive from a male patient aged 2 to 9 who had a stem cell transplant for acute lymphoblastic leukemia, so the T cells may come from the graft donor.

This clonotype was counted ten times or more. V usage is TRBV13 and J usage is TRBJ2-1; D not resolved. V was cut by 1 base and J by 8 bases, with 15 bases left in between. The CDR3 contains 15 residues. From germline, CDR1 is PRHDT and CDR2 FYEKMQ (reference sequence). CDR3 residues: CASSLAGLGVHEQFF. The CDR3, as DNA: TGTGCCAGCAGCTTAGCGGGTCTTGGAGTCCATGAGCAGTTCTTC.

This clonotype appeared a few times. This chain connects TRBV5-1 to TRBJ2-1, with 7 positions matching TRBD2. Trimming at V came to 1 base and at J to 4 bases, leaving 5 bases not matched to a gene. This CDR3 has 15 amino acids. CDR1 and CDR2 (germline): SGHRS, YFSETQ. CDR3 residues: CASSLTSEGYNEQFF. The CDR3 nucleotides read TGCGCCAGCAGCTTGACTAGCGAAGGGTACAATGAGCAGTTCTTC.

This clonotype was seen only a few times. V gene TRBV28 combines with J gene TRBJ1-5; D might be TRBD1 (5 bases). Germline V gene sequence: CDR1 MDHEN, CDR2 SYDVKM. The CDR3 is 15 residues long. The ends were cut back, 6 bases at V and 0 bases at J, with 12 bases in the middle. The CDR3 DNA reads TGTGCCAGCAGCCCCCTCGACAGTAGCAATCAGCCCCAGCATTTT. It yields the protein CASSPLDSSNQPQHF.

This clonotype showed up just a few times. The V and J genes are TRBV7-9 and TRBJ2-1; 9 nucleotides match TRBD2. Germline CDR1 is SEHNR and CDR2 is FQNEAQ (reference sequence). The CDR3 extends over 16 amino acids. Germline trimming cut 1 base from V and 3 bases from J; bases unmatched to any gene: 4. This chain's CDR3 is CASSLVFSGSYNEQFF. The CDR3 DNA reads TGTGCCAGCAGCTTAGTGTTTAGCGGGAGCTACAATGAGCAGTTCTTC.

The V call is TRBV30, the J call TRBJ2-7, with D possibly TRBD2 on 6 matching bases. V was shortened by 4 bases and J by 5 bases, with 18 bases between the two germline ends. Germline V gives CDR1 GTSNPN, CDR2 SVGIG (reference sequence). The CDR3 spans 14 residues. CDR3 residues: CAWMRGKNQDEQYF. CDR3 DNA sequence: TGTGCCTGGATGCGGGGTAAAAATCAGGACGAGCAGTACTTC.

This clonotype was observed many times. The rearrangement joins TRBV5-1 to TRBJ2-7; perhaps TRBD2 as D (6 bases). The CDR3 is 15 residues long. Trimming pared 0 bases from V and 1 base from J, leaving 11 bases between. Germline-derived CDR1 and CDR2 are SGHRS and YFSETQ. DNA of the CDR3: TGCGCCAGCAGCTTGGAACCAGGGAGGTCCTACGAGCAGTACTTC. Amino acid sequence: CASSLEPGRSYEQYF.

This clonotype was counted ten times or more. Written as DNA, the CDR3 is TGCGCCAGCAGCACACTAGCGGGAGCAGTAGAGTCGTCAGAGCAGTTCTTC. Amino acid sequence: CASSTLAGAVESSEQFF. The chain links TRBV5-1 to TRBJ2-1, with 11 bases identical to TRBD2. J was trimmed by 10 bases and V by 4 bases; bases with no gene match: 16. From germline, CDR1 is SGHRS and CDR2 YFSETQ. There are 17 residues in the CDR3.

This clonotype was seen only a few times. The rearrangement links TRBV3-1 to TRBJ2-7; the D gene is possibly TRBD2 (7 bases). Trimming removed 2 bases from V and 2 bases from J, with 13 bases in between. The CDR3 is made up of 15 amino acids. Germline CDR1 reads LGHDT; CDR2 reads YNNKEL (reference sequence). The CDR3 loop reads CASSQLLGGPYEQYF. DNA for the CDR3: TGTGCCAGCAGCCAATTGTTGGGGGGGCCCTACGAGCAGTACTTC.

Only a few counts were recorded for this clonotype. In DNA, the CDR3 is TGCAGTGCTAGAGAGACGGGCACCTACGAGCAGTACTTC. Its translation is CSARETGTYEQYF. This chain uses TRBV20-1 with TRBJ2-7; no definite D call. With 0 bases removed from V and 2 bases from J, the gap between germline ends came to 8 bases. The V gene's germline CDR1 is DFQATT and CDR2 SNEGSKA (reference sequence). The CDR3 has 13 residues.

J is TRBJ1-1 and V is TRBV24-1, with D possibly being TRBD1 (5 bases). The CDR3 contains 11 residues. Germline assignment: CDR1 KGHDR and CDR2 SFDVKD. The ends were cut back, 7 bases at V and 6 bases at J, with 8 bases in the middle. The CDR3 region is CATRAGAEAFF. In DNA form, the CDR3 reads TGTGCCACCAGGGCGGGGGCTGAAGCTTTCTTT.

In this sample, this clonotype turned up a few times. The chain employs TRBV19 and TRBJ2-3; D is unclear. Germline V gene lookup returns CDR1 LNHDA and CDR2 SQIVND (reference sequence). The V and J ends lost 5 bases and 9 bases respectively, with 9 bases between them. The CDR3 is made up of 11 amino acids. The CDR3 is CASSDLRTQYF. DNA for the CDR3: TGTGCCAGTAGTGACCTTAGGACGCAGTATTTT.

This chain uses TRBV12-3 or TRBV12-4 with TRBJ2-1; possibly TRBD1 or TRBD2 for D (5 bases each). V lost 6 bases, J lost 4 bases, and 10 bases lay in between. The CDR3 is 13 amino acids. This CDR3 is CASSRGRYNEQFF. The CDR3, as DNA: TGTGCCAGCAGCCGGGGACGATACAATGAGCAGTTCTTC.

This clonotype has at least ten counts. The J gene is TRBJ1-1, the V gene TRBV6-4; D unclear. Germline V CDR1 and CDR2: MRHNA, SNTAGT. The ends were cut back, 7 bases at V and 0 bases at J, with 12 bases in the middle. The CDR3 runs to 14 residues. In DNA form, the CDR3 reads TGTGCCAGCAAGCCAGGAAGCATGAACACTGAAGCTTTCTTT. It translates to CASKPGSMNTEAFF.

This clonotype has a count of ten or more. The gene calls are TRBV12-3 or TRBV12-4 and TRBJ1-1; D unresolved. V was trimmed by 6 bases and J by 1 base, leaving 9 bases between them. The CDR3 contains 13 residues. CDR3 region: CASSPAANTEAFF. In nucleotides, the CDR3 is TGTGCCAGCAGCCCGGCAGCGAACACTGAAGCTTTCTTT.

This chain links TRBV10-2 with TRBJ2-7; TRBD1 matches at 8 bases. V lost 7 bases, J lost 2 bases, and 10 bases stayed unmatched. Germline CDR1 and CDR2: WSHSY and SAAADI. The CDR3 extends over 15 amino acids. The DNA of the CDR3 is TGCGCCAGCATGCACCCCATGACAGGGGCCTACGAGCAGTACTTC. Its protein product is CASMHPMTGAYEQYF.

This clonotype turned up a few times. The chain employs TRBV9 and TRBJ2-7; the D is unclear. V was clipped by 0 bases and J by 3 bases, with 10 bases between them. There are 14 residues in the CDR3. Germline loops: CDR1 SGDLS, CDR2 YYNGEE. CDR3 amino acids: CASSVALDNYEQYF. Written as DNA, the CDR3 is TGTGCCAGCAGCGTAGCTCTCGACAACTACGAGCAGTACTTC.

This clonotype was seen more than once but under ten times. The CDR3 DNA follows: TGTGCCAGCAGCCTAACAGGTGGGCTCTACAATGAGCAGTTCTTC. Encoded protein: CASSLTGGLYNEQFF. This chain uses TRBV7-9 with TRBJ2-1; the D gene is possibly TRBD1 (5 bases). There are 15 residues in the CDR3. Germline V lookup: CDR1 SEHNR, CDR2 FQNEAQ (reference sequence). Trimming pared 5 bases from V and 3 bases from J, leaving 14 bases between.

V usage is TRBV4-1 and J usage is TRBJ2-7, with no clear D. Looked up from germline, CDR1 is MGHRA and CDR2 is YSYEKL. With 3 bases removed from V and 0 bases from J, the gap between germline ends came to 15 bases. CDR3 length: 16 amino acids. CDR3 amino acids: CASSHYEPRSSYEQYF. The DNA of the CDR3 is TGCGCCAGCAGCCACTATGAGCCGAGGAGCTCCTACGAGCAGTACTTC.

This clonotype was recorded at least ten times. This chain links TRBV20-1 with TRBJ2-3; D remains ambiguous. This CDR3 has 12 amino acids. V dropped 5 bases and J dropped 3 bases, with 9 bases sitting between them. CDR1 is DFQATT and CDR2 is SNEGSKA in the germline V gene (reference sequence). CDR3 coding DNA: TGCAGTGCTCTGCCCGGGACAGATACGCAGTATTTT. This encodes CSALPGTDTQYF.

In its sample, this clonotype was seen many times. This chain uses TRBV29-1 with TRBJ2-3; the D gene could be TRBD1 or TRBD2 (5 bases each). The ends were cut back, 5 bases at V and 8 bases at J, with 17 bases in the middle. The CDR3 runs 13 residues. Per the germline V gene, CDR1 is SQVTM and CDR2 is ANQGSEA. CDR3 sequence (DNA): TGCAGCGTTTCCGGGACGGTTGCCGGTACGCAGTATTTT. It is translated as CSVSGTVAGTQYF.

This clonotype came up a few times. The chain uses TRBV7-2 and TRBJ2-7; 7 nucleotides match TRBD1. CDR3 length equals 15 residues. The V and J ends lost 2 bases and 2 bases, in that order; junction bases with no gene match: 6. Germline V gene lookup returns CDR1 SGHTA and CDR2 FQGNSA. The DNA for the CDR3 is TGTGCCAGCAGCTTATGGCCCAGGGGGACCTACGAGCAGTACTTC. It translates to CASSLWPRGTYEQYF.

The rearrangement links TRBV7-9 to TRBJ2-2; 10 bases agree with TRBD1. Per germline, CDR1 SEHNR and CDR2 FQNEAQ (reference sequence). This CDR3 spans 15 amino acids. Trimming cost V 6 bases and J 3 bases; bases outside gene matches: 4. CDR3 sequence (DNA): TGTGCCAGCAGGTCCGGGACAGGGGACACCGGGGAGCTGTTTTTT. It yields the protein CASRSGTGDTGELFF.

The table lists this clonotype with many counts. The chain is built from TRBV12-3 or TRBV12-4 and TRBJ2-1; 10 bases align to TRBD2. V dropped 6 bases and J dropped 7; count of bases not matched to a gene: 6. The CDR3 runs to 14 residues. The CDR3 reads CASSSLAGFNEQFF. CDR3 DNA: TGTGCCAGCAGCTCACTAGCGGGATTTAATGAGCAGTTCTTC.

This clonotype was found many times. The genes are TRBV29-1 and TRBJ2-5, with a possible D match to TRBD2 (6 bases). Germline lookup yields CDR1 SQVTM and CDR2 ANQGSEA. This CDR3 is built from 13 residues. Trimming took 3 bases from V and 5 from J, leaving 13 bases between them. The CDR3 nucleotides are TGCAGCGTTGAGGGAGGCAGGGCTGAGACCCAGTACTTC. It yields the protein CSVEGGRAETQYF.

For this clonotype: This may arise from a read error, as a much more abundant clone is one base away. Likely a read error: the CDR3 ends without its conserved phenylalanine or tryptophan. The chain combines TRBV7-2 with TRBJ1-6; TRBD1 matches at 7 bases. This CDR3 contains 15 residues. Unmatched junction bases numbered 13, after V lost 7 bases and J lost 10 bases. The germline V gene has CDR1 SGHTA and CDR2 FQGNSA. The CDR3 region is CASTRDRTGSSPLHY. The CDR3 DNA sequence: TGTGCCAGCACCCGAGATAGGACAGGATCGTCACCCCTCCACTAT.

This clonotype has only a few counts. V usage is TRBV19 and J usage is TRBJ2-1; 8 bases are shared with TRBD2. Germline-derived CDR1 and CDR2 are LNHDA and SQIVND (reference sequence). The CDR3 runs 17 residues. Trimming removed 7 bases from V and 0 bases from J; junction bases left unmatched: 11. The CDR3 sequence is CASTGSQGTSSYNEQFF. DNA of the CDR3: TGTGCCAGTACCGGGAGCCAGGGGACTAGCTCCTACAATGAGCAGTTCTTC.

This clonotype was counted only a few times. The chain links TRBV15 to TRBJ2-7; D gene unclear. Germline CDR1 is LNHNV and CDR2 is YYDKDF (reference sequence). CDR3 size: 13 residues. Trimming took off 0 bases at V and 6 bases at J, with 9 bases between the two ends. The CDR3 sequence is CATSRDHTGEQYF. CDR3 in DNA: TGTGCCACCAGCAGAGATCACACCGGCGAGCAGTACTTC.

This clonotype has a count of ten or more. This chain connects TRBV4-1 to TRBJ2-1, with D perhaps TRBD2 (5 bases). CDR1 and CDR2 (germline): MGHRA, YSYEKL. V was pared by 0 bases and J by 2 bases, with 14 bases between. This CDR3 comprises 17 residues. CDR3 nucleotide sequence: TGCGCCAGCAGCCAAGATCGGAGAGGGAACACCTACAATGAGCAGTTCTTC. It codes for CASSQDRRGNTYNEQFF.

The V gene is TRBV12-3 or TRBV12-4, the J gene TRBJ2-5; D uncertain. Deletions cut 4 bases from V and 4 bases from J, with 10 bases between. The CDR3 runs 13 residues. The CDR3 region is CASSYSRPETQYF. The CDR3 DNA sequence: TGTGCCAGCAGTTATTCCCGGCCAGAGACCCAGTACTTC.

This clonotype has just a few counts. The rearrangement uses TRBV28 and TRBJ2-7; 7 nucleotides line up with TRBD1. Trimming cost V 5 bases and J 4 bases; bases outside gene matches: 11. CDR1 is MDHEN and CDR2 is SYDVKM in the germline V gene. There are 15 residues in the CDR3. The CDR3 DNA follows: TGTGCCAGCAGTACCACCTCCTACAGGGGTTACGAGCAGTACTTC. Protein: CASSTTSYRGYEQYF.